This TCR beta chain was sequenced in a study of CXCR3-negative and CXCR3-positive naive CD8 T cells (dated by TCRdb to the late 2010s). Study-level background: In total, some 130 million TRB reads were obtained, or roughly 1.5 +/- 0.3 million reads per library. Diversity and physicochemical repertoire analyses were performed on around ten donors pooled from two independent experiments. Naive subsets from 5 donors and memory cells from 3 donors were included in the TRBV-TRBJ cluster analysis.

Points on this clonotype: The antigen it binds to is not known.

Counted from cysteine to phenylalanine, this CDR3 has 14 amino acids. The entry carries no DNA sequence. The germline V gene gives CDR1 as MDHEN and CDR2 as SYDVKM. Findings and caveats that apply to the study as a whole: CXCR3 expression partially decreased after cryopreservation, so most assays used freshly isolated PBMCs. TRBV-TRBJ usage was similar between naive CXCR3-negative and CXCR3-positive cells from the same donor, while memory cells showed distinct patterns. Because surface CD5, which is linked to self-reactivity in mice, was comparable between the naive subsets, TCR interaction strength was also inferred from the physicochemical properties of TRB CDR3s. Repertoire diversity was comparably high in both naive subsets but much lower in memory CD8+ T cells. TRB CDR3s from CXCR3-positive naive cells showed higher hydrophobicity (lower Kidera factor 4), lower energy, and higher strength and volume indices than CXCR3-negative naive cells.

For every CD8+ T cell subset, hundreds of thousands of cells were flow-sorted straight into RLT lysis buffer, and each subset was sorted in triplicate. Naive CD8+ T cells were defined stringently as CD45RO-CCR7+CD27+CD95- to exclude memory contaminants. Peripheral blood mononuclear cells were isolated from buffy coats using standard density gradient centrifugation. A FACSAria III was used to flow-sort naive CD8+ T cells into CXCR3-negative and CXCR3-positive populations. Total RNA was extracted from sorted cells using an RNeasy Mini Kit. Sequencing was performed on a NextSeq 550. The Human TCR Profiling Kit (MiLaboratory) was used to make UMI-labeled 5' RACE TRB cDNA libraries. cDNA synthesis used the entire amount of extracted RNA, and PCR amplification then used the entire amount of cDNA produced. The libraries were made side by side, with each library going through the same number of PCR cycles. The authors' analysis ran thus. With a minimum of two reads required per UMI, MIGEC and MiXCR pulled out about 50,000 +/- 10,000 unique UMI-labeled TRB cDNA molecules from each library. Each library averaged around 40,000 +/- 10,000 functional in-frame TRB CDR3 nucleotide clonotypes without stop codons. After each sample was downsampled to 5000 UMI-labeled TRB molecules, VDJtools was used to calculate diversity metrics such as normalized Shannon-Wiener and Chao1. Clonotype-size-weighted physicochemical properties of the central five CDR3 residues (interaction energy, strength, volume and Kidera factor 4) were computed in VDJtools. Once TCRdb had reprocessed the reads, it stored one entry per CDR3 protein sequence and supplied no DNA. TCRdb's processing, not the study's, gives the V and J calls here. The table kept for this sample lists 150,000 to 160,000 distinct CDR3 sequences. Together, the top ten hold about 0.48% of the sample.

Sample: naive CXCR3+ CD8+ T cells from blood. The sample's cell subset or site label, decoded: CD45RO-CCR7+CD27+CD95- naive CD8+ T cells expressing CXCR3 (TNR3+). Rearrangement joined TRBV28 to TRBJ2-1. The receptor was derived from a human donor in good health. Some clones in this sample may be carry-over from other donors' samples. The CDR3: CASSFLGHYNEQFF.